This is a list of T cell receptor beta chains from one sample in a study of Ad26.COV2.S vaccination and SARS-CoV-2 variants. The protocol was immunoSEQ multiplex PCR, while the TCRdb copy is restricted to in-frame clones and leaves out a portion. This sample has around 300,000 clones, with 90% found just once. The sample here was peripheral blood, taken in a trial of Ad26.COV2.S vaccine versus placebo. The receptors derive from a person aged 18-65 years who received the Ad26.COV2.S COVID-19 vaccine or a placebo. Each CDR3 is given with its conserved first and last residue. The size entry is marked missing in some rows and otherwise reads once, few, many or a size class.

TRBJ2-2,once,TRBV5-8,CASSYNSVGPSSGELFF
TRBJ2-1,NA,TRBV7-3,CASSYYRGEQFF
TRBJ1-1,NA,TRBV27,CASKPFLREYTEAFF
TRBJ2-2,NA,TRBV24-1,CATSRAGDTGELFF
TRBJ1-2,NA,TRBV2,CASSEMGRDGYTF
TRBJ2-1,once,TRBV4-3,CASSPDRSSYNEQFF
TRBJ1-6,NA,TRBV27,CASNNGPYNSPLHF
TRBJ2-3,NA,TRBV6-5,CASSLTIADTQYF
TRBJ2-3,NA,TRBV19,CASSIIVQDTQYF
TRBJ1-1,NA,TRBV6-2/TRBV6-3,CASSYRPVNTEAFF
TRBJ2-5,once,TRBV6-6,CASSLVGDQETQYF
TRBJ2-3,NA,TRBV6-5,CASSRLSTDTQYF
TRBJ1-4,NA,TRBV16,CASSQLAAPATNEKLFF
TRBJ2-2,NA,TRBV25-1,CASSGGDTGELFF
TRBJ2-1,few,TRBV27,CASSLYGFGGSYNEQFF
TRBJ2-1,NA,TRBV9,CASSGDNEQFF
TRBJ1-3,NA,TRBV18,CASSPPRGNSGNTIYF
TRBJ2-5,NA,TRBV7-9,CASSSRLAGVGETQYF
TRBJ1-1,NA,TRBV19,CASSPTGVEAFF
TRBJ1-4,NA,TRBV18,CASSPRESEKLFF
TRBJ2-5,NA,TRBV14,CASSQDVTRIGETQYF
TRBJ2-1,NA,TRBV10-3,CAISDKGLAEEQFF
TRBJ2-3,NA,TRBV20-1,CSADRDTQYF
TRBJ1-1,NA,TRBV19,CASDEARGAEAFF
TRBJ1-1,NA,TRBV6-5,CASSYPGTAPNTEAFF
TRBJ2-3,once,TRBV6-6,CASGDSGGAADTQYF
TRBJ1-2,NA,TRBV6-1,CASSETSSLGYGYTF
TRBJ1-1,NA,TRBV5-8,CASSKLQGTEAFF
TRBJ1-1,NA,TRBV4-1,CASSPGGQGDEAFF
TRBJ1-2,NA,TRBV24-1,CATSDLTFNYGYTF
TRBJ1-1,NA,TRBV25-1,CASSGGANTEAFF
TRBJ1-1,once,TRBV6-1,CASSEAGRATEAFF
TRBJ2-2,NA,TRBV7-6,CASRPTTNTGELFF
TRBJ2-3,NA,TRBV9,CASSGRLSAPHSTNTDTQYF
TRBJ1-5,once,TRBV25-1,CASSESGGVGQPQHF
TRBJ2-5,once,TRBV6-1,CASSEVGRETQYF
TRBJ1-1,NA,TRBV20-1,CSVNSEAFF
TRBJ2-5,NA,TRBV11-1,CASSLAGQGVRQETQYF